This TCR beta chain was retrieved from a study of T-cell reconstitution after alpha-beta-depleted transplantation in children. Unique molecular identifiers featured in how the TCRbeta library was prepared. TCRdb redid the calling of the PCR reads with MiXCR, one entry per CDR3 protein. The profile shows more than 550,000 distinct CDR3 sequences, 10% to 13% of them singletons. Germline CDR1 and CDR2: SEHNR and FQNEAQ (reference sequence). The CDR3 sequence is 17 residues long. The ends were cut back, 3 bases at V and 0 bases at J, with 12 bases in the middle. The source of this sequence is a human donor who donated a stem cell graft to a child with acute myeloid leukemia. This specimen was PBMCs from the stem cell graft donor, taken from the stem cell graft. The chain links TRBV7-9 to TRBJ2-6; no reliable D call. CDR3 sequence (DNA): TGTGCCAGCAGCTTGAACCAGGCCTCCTCTGGGGCCAACGTCCTGACTTTC. This translates into CASSLNQASSGANVLTF.